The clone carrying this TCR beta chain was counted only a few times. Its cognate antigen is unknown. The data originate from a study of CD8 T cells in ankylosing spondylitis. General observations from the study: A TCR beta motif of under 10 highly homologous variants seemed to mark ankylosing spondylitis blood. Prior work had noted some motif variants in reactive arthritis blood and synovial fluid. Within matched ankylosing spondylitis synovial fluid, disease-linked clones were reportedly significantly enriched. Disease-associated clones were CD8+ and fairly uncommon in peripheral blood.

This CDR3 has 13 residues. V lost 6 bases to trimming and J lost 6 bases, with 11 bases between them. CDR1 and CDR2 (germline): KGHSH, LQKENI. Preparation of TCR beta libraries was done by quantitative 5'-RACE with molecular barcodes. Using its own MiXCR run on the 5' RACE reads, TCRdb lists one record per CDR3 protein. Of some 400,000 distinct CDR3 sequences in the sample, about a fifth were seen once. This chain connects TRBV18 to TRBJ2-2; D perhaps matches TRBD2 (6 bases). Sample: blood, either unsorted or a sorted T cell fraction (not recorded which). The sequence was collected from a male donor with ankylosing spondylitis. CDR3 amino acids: CASSREPAGELFF. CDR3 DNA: TGTGCCAGCTCCCGGGAGCCCGCCGGGGAGCTGTTTTTT.